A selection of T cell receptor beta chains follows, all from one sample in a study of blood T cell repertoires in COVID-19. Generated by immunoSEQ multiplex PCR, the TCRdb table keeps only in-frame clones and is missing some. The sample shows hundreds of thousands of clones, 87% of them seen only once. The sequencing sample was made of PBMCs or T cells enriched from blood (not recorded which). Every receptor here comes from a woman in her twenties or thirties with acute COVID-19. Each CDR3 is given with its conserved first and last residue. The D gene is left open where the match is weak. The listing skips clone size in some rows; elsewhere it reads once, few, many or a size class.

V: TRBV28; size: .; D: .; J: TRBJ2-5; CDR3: CASSWPRLRQYF; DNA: TGTGCCAGCAGTTGGCCCCGACTCCGCCAGTACTTC
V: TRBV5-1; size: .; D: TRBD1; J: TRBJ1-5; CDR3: CASSPNRGGQPQHF; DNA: TGCGCCAGCAGCCCAAACAGGGGGGGTCAGCCCCAGCATTTT
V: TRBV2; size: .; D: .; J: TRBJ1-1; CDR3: CASSLTTNTEAFF; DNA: TGTGCCAGCAGTTTAACAACGAACACTGAAGCTTTCTTT
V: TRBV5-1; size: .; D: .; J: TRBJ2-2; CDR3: CASSPTETHTGELFF; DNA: TGCGCCAGCAGCCCCACGGAGACGCACACCGGGGAGCTGTTTTTT
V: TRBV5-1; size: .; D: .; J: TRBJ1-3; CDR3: CASGPKSGNTIYF; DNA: TGCGCCAGCGGCCCCAAGTCTGGAAACACCATATATTTT
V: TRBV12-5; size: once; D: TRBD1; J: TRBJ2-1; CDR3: CASAPGTGSYNEQFF; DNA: TGTGCTAGTGCCCCGGGGACAGGGAGCTACAATGAGCAGTTCTTC
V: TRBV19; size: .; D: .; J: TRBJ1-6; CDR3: CASSIDPRVPIRPAESFLHF; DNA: TGTGCCAGTAGTATAGACCCCCGGGTCCCAATACGCCCCGCGGAATCGTTCCTCCACTTT
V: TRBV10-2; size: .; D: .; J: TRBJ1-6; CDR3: CASSEGPSSYNSPLHF; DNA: TGCGCCAGCAGTGAGGGGCCAAGCTCCTATAATTCACCCCTCCACTTT
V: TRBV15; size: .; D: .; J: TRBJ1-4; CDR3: CATSRDYTGDREKLFF; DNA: TGTGCCACCAGCAGAGATTACACGGGGGATCGAGAAAAACTGTTTTTT
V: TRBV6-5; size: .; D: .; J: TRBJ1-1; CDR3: CASSYRGYTEAFF; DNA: TGTGCCAGCAGTTACAGGGGATACACTGAAGCTTTCTTT
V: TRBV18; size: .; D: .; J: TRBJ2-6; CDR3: CASSPRGRSGANVLTF; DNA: TGTGCCAGCTCACCACGCGGCCGGTCTGGGGCCAACGTCCTGACTTTC
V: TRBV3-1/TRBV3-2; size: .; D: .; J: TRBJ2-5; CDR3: CASSQGGEETQYF; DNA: TGTGCCAGCAGCCAGGGGGGAGAGGAGACCCAGTACTTC
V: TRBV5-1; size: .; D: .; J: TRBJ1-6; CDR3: CASSGGDNSPLHF; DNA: TGCGCCAGCAGTGGAGGGGATAATTCACCCCTCCACTTT
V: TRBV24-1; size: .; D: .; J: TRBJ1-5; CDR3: CATSDSGQFLHF; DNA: TGTGCCACCAGTGACTCTGGACAGTTTCTTCATTTT
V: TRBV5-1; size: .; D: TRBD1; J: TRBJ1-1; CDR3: CASSQTGTGRITEAFF; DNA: TGCGCCAGCAGCCAAACCGGGACAGGGCGGATCACTGAAGCTTTCTTT
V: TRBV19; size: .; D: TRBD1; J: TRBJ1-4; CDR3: CASSMGDRGEKLFF; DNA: TGTGCCAGTAGTATGGGTGACAGGGGTGAAAAACTGTTTTTT
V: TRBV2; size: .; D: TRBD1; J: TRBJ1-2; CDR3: CASSMVLQGANGYTF; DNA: TGTGCCAGCAGCATGGTTCTACAGGGGGCGAATGGCTACACCTTC